This TCR beta chain was recovered during a study of patients and donors after allogeneic stem cell transplantation. The length of the CDR3 is 16 residues. V was pared by 1 base and J by 2 bases, with 7 bases of the junction left unmatched. Germline loops: CDR1 SGHRS, CDR2 YFSETQ. Each CDR3 protein is one row after TCRdb ran MiXCR on the RT-PCR reads. In the table there are about 23,000 distinct CDR3 sequences, around 28% of which are singletons. The clonotype originates from a human donor who was either an allogeneic HSCT recipient or a stem cell or donor lymphocyte infusion donor (not recorded which). It is not recorded whose cells these are; they may come from a transplant donor. This chain joins TRBV5-1 and TRBJ2-3, with 7 bases identical to TRBD2. Sequenced material: blood, either unsorted or a sorted T cell fraction (not recorded which). The CDR3 region is CASSLIGGVPTDTQYF. The CDR3 nucleotides are TGCGCCAGCAGCTTGATTGGGGGGGTCCCCACAGATACGCAGTATTTT.